The 27 T cell receptor beta chains below were found in one sample sequenced in a study of vaccination effects on CD4 cells after COVID-19. Method: immunoSEQ multiplex PCR; TCRdb's copy keeps in-frame clones and lacks some. The sample lists 20,000 to 25,000 clones, over 65% occurring once. These TCRs are of unknown antigen specificity. Culture lasted under 13 days before CD4+ T cell isolation. The sample was CD4+ T cells from PBMCs cultured without peptide, taken before COVID-19 vaccination. These receptors came from a human donor who received a COVID-19 vaccine.

The table lists this clone with a count of one. J is TRBJ2-1 and V is TRBV7-9; no clear D gene. The CDR3 spans 12 residues. The V end lost 4 bases, the J end lost 3 bases, and 4 bases lay between the germline ends. Per the germline V gene, CDR1 is SEHNR and CDR2 is FQNEAQ (reference sequence). As DNA, the CDR3 is TGTGCCAGCAGCTGGGTCTACAATGAGCAGTTCTTC. Protein: CASSWVYNEQFF.

The CDR3 sequence is CSVVEGLNTEAFF. The CDR3 coding sequence is TGCAGCGTTGTTGAGGGATTGAACACTGAAGCTTTCTTT. The V call is TRBV29-1, the J call TRBJ1-1; D ambiguous. The V and J ends lost 4 bases and 0 bases respectively, with 9 bases between them. Germline V gene lookup returns CDR1 SQVTM and CDR2 ANQGSEA. The CDR3 extends over 13 amino acids.

This clone has just one count. J is TRBJ2-1 and V is TRBV27; D is unresolved. This CDR3 has 14 amino acids. Germline CDR1 reads MNHEY; CDR2 reads SMNVEV (reference sequence). Trimming stripped 5 bases from V and 2 bases from J, with 10 bases between. This CDR3 is CASSRTGAYNEQFF. Written as DNA, the CDR3 is TGTGCCAGCAGTCGGACGGGCGCCTACAATGAGCAGTTCTTC.

The chain employs TRBV2 and TRBJ2-7; possibly TRBD1 or TRBD2 for D (5 bases each). The CDR3 length is 15 residues. V was clipped by 0 bases and J by 3 bases, with 12 bases between them. Germline values: CDR1 SNHLY, CDR2 FYNNEI. CDR3 coding DNA: TGTGCCAGCAGTGAAGCAGTAGAGAGGGGCTACGAGCAGTACTTC. It yields the protein CASSEAVERGYEQYF.

This clone was seen more than once but under ten times. This chain links TRBV14 with TRBJ1-2, with D uncertain. V lost 0 bases to trimming and J lost 4 bases, with 12 bases between them. This CDR3 is 15 amino acids long. The germline V gene has CDR1 SGHDN and CDR2 FVKESK. The CDR3 is CASSQDLWGSYGYTF. The CDR3 DNA follows: TGTGCCAGCAGCCAAGATCTTTGGGGATCCTATGGCTACACCTTC.

Turning to this clone: The same CDR3 is also encoded by other DNA sequences in this sample. Written as DNA, the CDR3 is TGTGCCAGCAGTTATCTGCAGGGGAACACTGAAGCTTTCTTT. It yields the protein CASSYLQGNTEAFF. V is TRBV6-5 and J is TRBJ1-1; the D gene is possibly TRBD1 (5 bases). This CDR3 contains 14 residues. CDR1 and CDR2 (germline): MNHEY, SVGAGI. The V end was cut by 3 bases, the J end by 1 base, with 9 bases between.

This clone was seen a handful of times. This chain joins TRBV7-2 and TRBJ1-1, with 7 nucleotides matching TRBD1. J lost 11 bases, V lost 1 base, and 10 bases had no gene match. Germline V CDR1 and CDR2: SGHTA, FQGNSA. The CDR3 extends over 14 amino acids. This chain's CDR3 is CASSLGGPGGDAFF. The DNA for the CDR3 is TGTGCCAGCAGCTTAGGCGGGCCAGGGGGAGATGCTTTCTTT.

This clone showed up just a few times. The V call is TRBV28, the J call TRBJ1-2, with D tentatively TRBD1 (5 bases). CDR1 MDHEN and CDR2 SYDVKM come from the germline V gene. Trimming left V 6 bases short and J 4 bases short, with 12 bases between. This CDR3 has 13 amino acids. In nucleotides, the CDR3 is TGTGCCAGCAGCCTCCCAGGGCGCTATGGCTACACCTTC. It is translated as CASSLPGRYGYTF.

The chain employs TRBV3-1 (or the pseudogene TRBV3-2) and TRBJ2-7; D unresolved. The CDR3 is 13 amino acids. Germline-derived CDR1 and CDR2 are LGHDT and YNNKEL (reference sequence). V lost 0 bases to trimming and J lost 9 bases, with 12 bases between them. The CDR3 region has the DNA TGTGCCAGCAGCCAAGAACGGAGAATGGGGCAGTACTTC. Translating it yields CASSQERRMGQYF.

The V gene is TRBV5-5, the J gene TRBJ2-7; tentatively, D is TRBD1 (6 bases). The CDR3 runs 15 residues. CDR1 and CDR2 (germline): SGHKS, YYEKEE (reference sequence). V was shortened by 4 bases and J by 0 bases, with 14 bases between the two germline ends. The CDR3 DNA follows: TGTGCCAGCAGCCTAATGGGGGCTACCTCCTACGAGCAGTACTTC. It specifies CASSLMGATSYEQYF. The full variable domain, rest sourced from reference TRBV5-5 and TRBJ2-7, is DAGVTQSPTHLIKTRGQQVTLRCSPISGHKSVSWYQQVLGQGPQFIFQYYEKEERGRGNFPDRFSARQFPNYSSELNVNALLLGDSALYLCASSLMGATSYEQYFGPGTRLTVT.

The chain combines TRBV10-3 with TRBJ1-4, with D tentatively TRBD1 (5 bases). The ends were cut back, 4 bases at V and 0 bases at J, with 6 bases in the middle. Germline CDR1 is ENHRY and CDR2 is SYGVKD. This CDR3 is 14 amino acids long. CDR3 sequence reads: CAISGGATNEKLFF. CDR3 DNA sequence: TGTGCCATCAGTGGAGGGGCAACTAATGAAAAACTGTTTTTT.

V and J are TRBV7-2 and TRBJ2-5; D is uncertain. Between the trimmed V and J ends, which lost 5 bases and 5 bases, there was a span of 12 bases. The V gene's germline CDR1 is SGHTA and CDR2 FQGNSA. CDR3 length: 13 residues. CDR3 sequence reads: CASSPGLLETQYF. The CDR3, as DNA: TGTGCCAGCAGCCCCGGGCTATTGGAGACCCAGTACTTC.

The chain couples TRBV7-6 to TRBJ2-7; 9 bases line up with TRBD2. CDR1 is SGHVS and CDR2 is FNYEAQ in the germline V gene. This CDR3 has 14 residues. V was pared by 3 bases and J by 3 bases, with 3 bases of the junction left unmatched. The DNA of the CDR3 is TGTGCCAGCAGCTTGGGTAGCGGGAGCTACGAGCAGTACTTC. Its protein product is CASSLGSGSYEQYF.

This clone was seen a handful of times. The chain recombines TRBV30 with TRBJ1-6, with D unclear. Germline values: CDR1 GTSNPN, CDR2 SVGIG (reference sequence). CDR3 length: 13 residues. V was cut by 2 bases and J by 5 bases, with 7 bases left in between. Here the CDR3 reads CAWSSTDNSPLHF. For the CDR3, the DNA is TGTGCCTGGAGTAGCACTGATAATTCACCCCTCCACTTT.

The V call is TRBV24-1, the J call TRBJ2-1; no firm D call. The CDR3 is 13 amino acids. The V gene's germline CDR1 is KGHDR and CDR2 SFDVKD. V shed 0 bases and J shed 6 bases, with 5 bases lying between them. The DNA for the CDR3 is TGTGCCACCAGTGATTTGGTCTCCAATGAGCAGTTCTTC. As protein: CATSDLVSNEQFF.

Only a few counts were recorded for this clone. The rearrangement uses TRBV5-4 and TRBJ1-2, with 10 bases identical to TRBD1. Germline CDR1 SGHNT, CDR2 YYREEE (reference sequence). This CDR3 spans 14 amino acids. V was clipped by 4 bases and J by 7 bases; unmatched bases: 7. The DNA of the CDR3 is TGTGCCAGCAGCAGGCCCGGGACAGGGGTTGGCTACACCTTC. Translating gives CASSRPGTGVGYTF.

This clone was detected only a few times. The chain recombines TRBV3-1 (or the pseudogene TRBV3-2) with TRBJ1-3; perhaps TRBD1 as D (6 bases). V lost 2 bases, J lost 0 bases, and 11 bases lay in between. Germline CDR1 is LGHDT and CDR2 is YNNKEL (reference sequence). There are 16 residues in the CDR3. The CDR3 is CASSQTGTFSGNTIYF. CDR3 bases: TGTGCCAGCAGCCAAACAGGGACCTTCTCTGGAAACACCATATATTTT.

This clone has more than one count but fewer than ten. The rearrangement joins TRBV9 to TRBJ1-5; D not certain. The V gene's germline CDR1 is SGDLS and CDR2 YYNGEE. Deletions cut 0 bases from V and 2 bases from J, with 6 bases between. The CDR3 contains 14 residues. The CDR3 coding sequence is TGTGCCAGCAGCGTAGGTCCGGGCAATCAGCCCCAGCATTTT. Translated: CASSVGPGNQPQHF.

The chain joins TRBV4-1 to TRBJ2-6; D is undetermined. Germline lookup yields CDR1 MGHRA and CDR2 YSYEKL. The V end lost 0 bases, the J end lost 1 base, and 4 bases lay between the germline ends. CDR3 length: 15 amino acids. CDR3 DNA: TGCGCCAGCAGCCAAGAGGTATCTGGGGCCAACGTCCTGACTTTC. Protein product: CASSQEVSGANVLTF.

The chain links TRBV6-5 to TRBJ2-1, with D perhaps matching TRBD1 (6 bases). Deletions cut 7 bases from V and 6 bases from J, with 19 bases between. CDR1 is MNHEY and CDR2 is SVGAGI in the germline V gene. The CDR3 has 15 residues. For the CDR3, the DNA is TGTGCCAGCATTTTCAGGGGAGAGAGCTGCAATGAGCAGTTCTTC. Protein product: CASIFRGESCNEQFF.

The V and J genes are TRBV7-9 and TRBJ1-1, with D perhaps matching TRBD1 (6 bases). Germline V lookup: CDR1 SEHNR, CDR2 FQNEAQ (reference sequence). CDR3 length: 17 amino acids. Between the trimmed V and J ends, which lost 4 bases and 0 bases, there was a span of 18 bases. CDR3 sequence reads: CASSSILIRGLNTEAFF. The CDR3 DNA sequence: TGTGCCAGCAGCTCCATACTCATCCGGGGGCTGAACACTGAAGCTTTCTTT. Full variable domain (missing parts from reference TRBV7-9 and TRBJ1-1): DTGVSQNPRHKITKRGQNVTFRCDPISEHNRLYWYRQTLGQGPEFLTYFQNEAQLEKSRLLSDRFSAERPKGSFSTLEIQRTEQGDSAMYLCASSSILIRGLNTEAFFGQGTRLTVV.

CDR3 in DNA: TGCGCCAGCAGCTTGGGCACAGGGCGAAGCTATGGCTACACCTTC. Amino acids: CASSLGTGRSYGYTF. The V call is TRBV5-1, the J call TRBJ1-2; tentative D call: TRBD1 (6 bases). This CDR3 spans 15 amino acids. Trimming cost V 0 bases and J 4 bases, with 13 bases left between them. CDR1 is SGHRS, CDR2 YFSETQ, per germline.

This clone was seen a single time. The gene calls are TRBV19 and TRBJ2-7, with a weak D call TRBD2 (5 bases). Trimming left V 5 bases short and J 4 bases short, with 30 bases between. This CDR3 spans 19 amino acids. The germline CDR1 and CDR2 sequences are LNHDA and SQIVND (reference sequence). CDR3 loop: CASSLRIVGGRPLSYEQYF. As DNA, the CDR3 is TGTGCCAGTAGTCTGAGGATTGTGGGCGGGCGGCCACTGTCGTACGAGCAGTACTTC.

The chain recombines TRBV14 with TRBJ1-2; 9 nucleotides align to TRBD1. V was clipped by 4 bases and J by 6 bases; unmatched bases: 3. Germline CDR1 reads SGHDN; CDR2 reads FVKESK. The CDR3 has 13 residues. CDR3 sequence reads: CASSLRTGDGYTF. The CDR3 coding sequence is TGTGCCAGCAGCCTACGGACAGGGGATGGCTACACCTTC.

CDR3 sequence (DNA): TGTGCCAGCAACCCTGGAGGGGGCCTCTATAATTCACCCCTCCACTTT. It encodes CASNPGGGLYNSPLHF. The rearrangement links TRBV28 to TRBJ1-6; the match to TRBD1 covers 7 bases. The germline CDR1 and CDR2 sequences are MDHEN and SYDVKM. This CDR3 comprises 16 residues. Trimming cost V 7 bases and J 3 bases; bases outside gene matches: 9.

The rearrangement joins TRBV5-6 to TRBJ1-2, with D unclear. This CDR3 spans 14 amino acids. Germline V gene data show CDR1 as SGHDT and CDR2 as YYEEEE. Trimming pared 6 bases from V and 1 base from J, leaving 13 bases between. The CDR3 region has the DNA TGTGCCAGCACCAGAAAGTGGGGTAACTATGGCTACACCTTC. Translation gives CASTRKWGNYGYTF.

The CDR3 loop reads CAWSPVGLAGSYEQYF. CDR3 DNA: TGTGCCTGGAGCCCCGTCGGACTAGCGGGTAGTTACGAGCAGTACTTC. V gene TRBV30 combines with J gene TRBJ2-7; 11 bases align to TRBD2. The CDR3 spans 16 residues. CDR1 and CDR2 from the germline V gene are GTSNPN and SVGIG (reference sequence). The junction had 11 bases not matched to a gene; V was cut back by 3 bases and J by 4 bases.